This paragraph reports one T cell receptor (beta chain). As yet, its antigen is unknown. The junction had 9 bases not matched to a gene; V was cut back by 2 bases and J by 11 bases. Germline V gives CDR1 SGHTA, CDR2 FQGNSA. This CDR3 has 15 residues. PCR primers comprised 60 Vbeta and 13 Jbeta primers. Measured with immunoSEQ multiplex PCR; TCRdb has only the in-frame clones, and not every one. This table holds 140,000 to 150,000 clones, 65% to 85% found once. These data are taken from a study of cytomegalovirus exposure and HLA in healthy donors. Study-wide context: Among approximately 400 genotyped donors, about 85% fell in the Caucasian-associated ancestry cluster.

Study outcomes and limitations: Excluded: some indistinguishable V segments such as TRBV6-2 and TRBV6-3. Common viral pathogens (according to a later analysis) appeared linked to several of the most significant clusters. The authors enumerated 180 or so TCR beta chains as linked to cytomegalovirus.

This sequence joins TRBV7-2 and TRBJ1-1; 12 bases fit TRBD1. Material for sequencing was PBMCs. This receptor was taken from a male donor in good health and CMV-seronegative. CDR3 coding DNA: TGTGCCAGCAGCTTAACATACCGGGACAGGGGGCATGCTTTCTTT. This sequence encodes CASSLTYRDRGHAFF. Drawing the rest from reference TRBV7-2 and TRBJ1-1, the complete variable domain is GAGVSQSPSNKVTEKGKDVELRCDPISGHTALYWYRQSLGQGLEFLIYFQGNSAPDKSGLPSDRFSAERTGGSVSTLTIQRTQQEDSAVYLCASSLTYRDRGHAFFGQGTRLTVV.